Below are 9 T cell receptor beta chains sequenced from a single sample in a study of shared clonotypes between healthy human individuals. Profiled with immunoSEQ multiplex PCR; TCRdb holds only in-frame clones, not every one. Among over a million clones listed, roughly 97% were seen once. Sequenced material: naive CD4+ T cells sorted from blood. Noted subset: CD45RA+ positively selected. Receptors were obtained from a man aged 25-45 years in good health.

The chain joins TRBV19 to TRBJ1-2; possible D gene TRBD1, 5 bases. Trimming removed 5 bases from V and 8 bases from J, with 15 bases in between. Germline V gene sequence: CDR1 LNHDA, CDR2 SQIVND (reference sequence). This CDR3 region has 13 residues. The CDR3 sequence: CASSLQGAEGYTF. The CDR3 DNA is TGTGCCAGTAGTCTACAAGGGGCGGAAGGCTACACCTTC.

The chain uses TRBV27 and TRBJ1-5; no clear D gene. The CDR3 contains 14 residues. Germline CDR1 reads MNHEY; CDR2 reads SMNVEV (reference sequence). V lost 5 bases and J 3 bases, leaving 11 bases between the germline ends. The CDR3 spells CASSRGRDNQPQHF. The CDR3 DNA is TGTGCCAGCAGTCGCGGCCGAGACAATCAGCCCCAGCATTTT.

The rearrangement uses TRBV2 and TRBJ1-1; D perhaps matches TRBD1 (6 bases). The ends were cut back, 6 bases at V and 1 base at J, with 9 bases in the middle. The germline CDR1 and CDR2 sequences are SNHLY and FYNNEI. The CDR3 has 13 amino acids. The CDR3 region is CASRGHQNTEAFF. The CDR3 region has the DNA TGTGCCAGCAGGGGACACCAGAACACTGAAGCTTTCTTT.

The CDR3 loop is CASRRTSGTYEQYF. The CDR3, as DNA: TGTGCCAGCCGAAGGACTAGCGGGACCTACGAGCAGTACTTC. The chain joins TRBV28 to TRBJ2-7, with 12 bases aligning to TRBD2. Germline V CDR1 and CDR2: MDHEN, SYDVKM. This CDR3 spans 14 amino acids. The junction had 4 bases not matched to a gene; V was cut back by 8 bases and J by 2 bases.

Turning to this clone: Other DNA sequences in this specimen translate into the identical CDR3. The rearrangement links TRBV18 to TRBJ2-7; 7 bases match TRBD1. CDR1 and CDR2 (germline): KGHSH, LQKENI. V was clipped by 3 bases and J by 2 bases; unmatched bases: 4. The CDR3 contains 14 residues. As DNA, the CDR3 is TGTGCCAGCTCACCGCCGGGACAGACCTACGAGCAGTACTTC. This codes for CASSPPGQTYEQYF.

V and J are TRBV7-2 and TRBJ2-2, with a possible D match to TRBD1 (6 bases). The germline V gene has CDR1 SGHTA and CDR2 FQGNSA. The CDR3 is made up of 17 amino acids. Trimming took off 4 bases at V and 0 bases at J, with 15 bases between the two ends. The CDR3 is CASSSLRRQANTGELFF. In DNA form, the CDR3 reads TGTGCCAGCAGCTCCCTCAGAAGACAGGCGAACACCGGGGAGCTGTTTTTT. The full variable domain, rest sourced from reference TRBV7-2 and TRBJ2-2, is GAGVSQSPSNKVTEKGKDVELRCDPISGHTALYWYRQSLGQGLEFLIYFQGNSAPDKSGLPSDRFSAERTGGSVSTLTIQRTQQEDSAVYLCASSSLRRQANTGELFFGEGSRLTVL.

This clone is a singleton in its sample. The chain couples TRBV27 to TRBJ2-7; the D is unclear. The CDR3 is 12 residues long. The germline V gene has CDR1 MNHEY and CDR2 SMNVEV (reference sequence). V lost 8 bases and J lost 3, with 11 bases in between. For the CDR3, the DNA is TGTGCCAGCTATAAATTTTTCTACGAGCAGTACTTC. This sequence encodes CASYKFFYEQYF.

This chain joins TRBV2 and TRBJ2-1; TRBD2 matches 8 bases. Trimming cost V 4 bases and J 6 bases; bases outside gene matches: 11. This CDR3 has 16 amino acids. Germline V CDR1 and CDR2: SNHLY, FYNNEI. CDR3 DNA: TGTGCCAGCAGTGGTCCCAGGGTAGCGGGAACCAATGAGCAGTTCTTC. Residues: CASSGPRVAGTNEQFF.

This chain joins TRBV4-3 and TRBJ2-1, with D unclear. V lost 2 bases, J lost 13 bases, and 15 bases lay in between. The CDR3 sequence is 13 residues long. CDR1 and CDR2 from the germline V gene are LGHNA and YSLEER. The CDR3: CASSQQRPLEQFF. The CDR3 DNA reads as TGCGCCAGCAGCCAACAGAGGCCCCTCGAACAGTTCTTC.